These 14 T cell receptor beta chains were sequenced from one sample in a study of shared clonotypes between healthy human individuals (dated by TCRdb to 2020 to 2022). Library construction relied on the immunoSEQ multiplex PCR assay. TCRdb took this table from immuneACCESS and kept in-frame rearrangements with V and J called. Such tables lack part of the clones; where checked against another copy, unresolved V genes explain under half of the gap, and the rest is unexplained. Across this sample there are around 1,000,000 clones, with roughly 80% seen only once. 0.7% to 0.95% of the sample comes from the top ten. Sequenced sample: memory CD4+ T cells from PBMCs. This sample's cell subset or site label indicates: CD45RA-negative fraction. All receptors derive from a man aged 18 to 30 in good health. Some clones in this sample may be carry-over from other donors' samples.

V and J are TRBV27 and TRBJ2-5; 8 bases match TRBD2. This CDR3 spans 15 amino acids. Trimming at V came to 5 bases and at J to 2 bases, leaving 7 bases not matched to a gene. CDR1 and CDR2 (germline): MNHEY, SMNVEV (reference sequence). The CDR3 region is CASSTLREGQETQYF. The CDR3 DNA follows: TGTGCCAGCAGTACCCTTCGGGAGGGACAAGAGACCCAGTACTTC.

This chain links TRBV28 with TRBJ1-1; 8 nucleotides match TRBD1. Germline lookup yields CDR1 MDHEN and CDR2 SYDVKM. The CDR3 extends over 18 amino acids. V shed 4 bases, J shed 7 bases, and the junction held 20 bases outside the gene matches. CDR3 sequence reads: CASSSYYVTGVYNIEAFF. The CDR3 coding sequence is TGTGCCAGCAGTTCTTATTACGTGACAGGGGTCTACAATATTGAAGCTTTCTTT.

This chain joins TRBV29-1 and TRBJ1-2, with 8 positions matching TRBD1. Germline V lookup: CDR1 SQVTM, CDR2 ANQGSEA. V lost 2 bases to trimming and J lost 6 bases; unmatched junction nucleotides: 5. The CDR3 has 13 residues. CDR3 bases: TGCAGCGTTGAAAGGCAGGGGGCAGATGGCTACACCTTC. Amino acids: CSVERQGADGYTF.

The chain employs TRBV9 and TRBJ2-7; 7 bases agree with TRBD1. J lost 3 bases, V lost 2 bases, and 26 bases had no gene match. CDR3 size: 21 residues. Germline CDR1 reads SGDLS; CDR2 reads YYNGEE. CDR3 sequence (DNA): TGTGCCAGCAGCGTCCGACAGGGTCGCCCCTTCACGGATCCTCACCTCTACGAGCAGTACTTC. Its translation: CASSVRQGRPFTDPHLYEQYF.

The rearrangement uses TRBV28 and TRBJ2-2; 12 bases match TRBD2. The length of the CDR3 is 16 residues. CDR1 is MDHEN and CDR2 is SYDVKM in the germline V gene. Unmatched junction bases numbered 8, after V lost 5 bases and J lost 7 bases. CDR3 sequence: CASSVRTSGIGGELFF. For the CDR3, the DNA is TGTGCCAGCAGTGTGCGGACTAGCGGGATTGGCGGGGAGCTGTTTTTT.

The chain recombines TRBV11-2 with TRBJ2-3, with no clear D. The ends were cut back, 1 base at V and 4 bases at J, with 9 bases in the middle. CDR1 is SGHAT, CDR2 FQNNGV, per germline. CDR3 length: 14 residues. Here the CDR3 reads CASSLGSVADTQYF. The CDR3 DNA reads TGTGCCAGCAGCTTAGGATCAGTGGCAGATACGCAGTATTTT.

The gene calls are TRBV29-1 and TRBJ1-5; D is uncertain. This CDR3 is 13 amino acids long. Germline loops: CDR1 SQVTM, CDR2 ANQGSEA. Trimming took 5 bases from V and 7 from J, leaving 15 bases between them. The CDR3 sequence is CSVFRSGGQPQHF. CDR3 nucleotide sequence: TGCAGCGTTTTCAGGTCGGGAGGCCAGCCCCAGCATTTT.

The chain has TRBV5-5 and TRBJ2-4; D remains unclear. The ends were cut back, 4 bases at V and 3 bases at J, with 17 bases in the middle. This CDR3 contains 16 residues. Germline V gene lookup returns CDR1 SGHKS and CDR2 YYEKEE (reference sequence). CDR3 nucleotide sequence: TGTGCCAGCAGCCCAGACTTAACCTTAGGCAAAAACATTCAGTACTTC. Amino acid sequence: CASSPDLTLGKNIQYF.

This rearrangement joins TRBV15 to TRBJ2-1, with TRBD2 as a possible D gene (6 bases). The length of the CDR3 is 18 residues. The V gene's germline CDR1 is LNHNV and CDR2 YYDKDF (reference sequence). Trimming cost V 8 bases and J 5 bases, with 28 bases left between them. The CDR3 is CATQPLRGGTRSNNEQFF. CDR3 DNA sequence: TGTGCCACCCAGCCCCTGCGGGGCGGGACGAGATCAAACAATGAGCAGTTCTTC.

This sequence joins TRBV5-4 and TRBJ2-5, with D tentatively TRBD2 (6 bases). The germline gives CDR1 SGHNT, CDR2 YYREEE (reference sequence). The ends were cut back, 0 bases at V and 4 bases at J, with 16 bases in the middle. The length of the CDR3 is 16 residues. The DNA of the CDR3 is TGTGCCAGCAGCTTGGATAGGCTAGCGACTGGAGAGACCCAGTACTTC. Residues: CASSLDRLATGETQYF.

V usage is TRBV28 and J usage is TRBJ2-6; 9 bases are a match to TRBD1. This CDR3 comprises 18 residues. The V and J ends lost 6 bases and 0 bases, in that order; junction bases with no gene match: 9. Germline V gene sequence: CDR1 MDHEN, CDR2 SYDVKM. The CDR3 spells CASRPGQGNPSGANVLTF. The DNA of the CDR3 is TGTGCCAGCAGACCTGGACAGGGGAATCCCTCTGGGGCCAACGTCCTGACTTTC.

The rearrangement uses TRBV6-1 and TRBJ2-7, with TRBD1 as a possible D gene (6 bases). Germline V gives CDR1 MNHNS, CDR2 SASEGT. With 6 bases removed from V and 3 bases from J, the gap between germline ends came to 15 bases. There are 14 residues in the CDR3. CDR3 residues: CASRTGTSFYEQYF. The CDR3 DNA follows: TGTGCCAGCAGAACCGGGACATCATTCTACGAGCAGTACTTC.

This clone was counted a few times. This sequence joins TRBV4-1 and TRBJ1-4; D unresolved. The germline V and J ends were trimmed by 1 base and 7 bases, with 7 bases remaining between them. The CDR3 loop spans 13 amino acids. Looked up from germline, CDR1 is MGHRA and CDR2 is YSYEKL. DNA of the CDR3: TGCGCCAGCAGCCAAGGCGTTCTTGAAAAACTGTTTTTT. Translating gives CASSQGVLEKLFF.

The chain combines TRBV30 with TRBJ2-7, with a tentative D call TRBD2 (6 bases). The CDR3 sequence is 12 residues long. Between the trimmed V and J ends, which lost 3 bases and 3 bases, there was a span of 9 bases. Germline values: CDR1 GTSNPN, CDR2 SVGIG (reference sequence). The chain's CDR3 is CAWRLGGYEQYF. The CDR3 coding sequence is TGTGCCTGGAGGCTGGGGGGCTACGAGCAGTACTTC.